The rows below give T cell receptor beta chains drawn from one sample of a study of blood T cell repertoires in COVID-19. Profiled with immunoSEQ multiplex PCR; TCRdb holds only in-frame clones, not every one. The sample carries 40,000 to 50,000 clones, around 83% recorded once. Sequenced: peripheral blood. The origin of the receptors is a man in his forties with active COVID-19. The CDR3 runs from the conserved cysteine through the conserved F or W. A D gene is named only where the DNA matches it firmly. Size values are once, few and many counts, or a class for expanded clones, and some rows have none.

>TRBV5-1|.|TRBJ1-5|TRBD1|14
TGCGCCAGCAGCCCAGGACAGGGAAATCAGCCCCAGCATTTT
CASSPGQGNQPQHF
>TRBV19|once|TRBJ2-5|.|14
TGTGCCAGTAGTATAGGAAGAGACCAAGAGACCCAGTACTTC
CASSIGRDQETQYF
>TRBV11-3|.|TRBJ2-2|TRBD2|18
TGTGCCAGCAGCCGGCGAGGGGCGGGAGGGGGGGACACCGGGGAGCTGTTTTTT
CASSRRGAGGGDTGELFF
>TRBV7-9|.|TRBJ2-1|.|12
TGTGCCAGCAGCTTAGAACTAGGTGAGCAGTTCTTC
CASSLELGEQFF
>TRBV19|.|TRBJ2-7|TRBD1|14
TGTGCCAGTAGTGTGGGACAGGGGAGGTACGAGCAGTACTTC
CASSVGQGRYEQYF
>TRBV27|.|TRBJ2-7|TRBD2|14
TGTGCCAGCAGTTTCGGGACTAGCAGCTACGAGCAGTACTTC
CASSFGTSSYEQYF
>TRBV19|.|TRBJ2-7|TRBD2|16
TGTGCCAGTAGTATAGGCGGGACTAGCGGGAGATACGAGCAGTACTTC
CASSIGGTSGRYEQYF
>TRBV7-9|.|TRBJ2-3|TRBD1|14
TGTGCCAGCAGCGGCAGGGGGAGCACAGATACGCAGTATTTT
CASSGRGSTDTQYF
>TRBV28|.|TRBJ1-1|.|13
TGTGCCAGCACCCCGGGGGGGGCACTCAAGCTTTCTTTT
CASTPGGALKLSF
>TRBV28|.|TRBJ2-1|.|14
TGTGCCAGCAGACCCGGGATCGTTTACAATGAGCAGTTCTTC
CASRPGIVYNEQFF
>TRBV14|once|TRBJ2-1|.|14
TGTGCCAGCAGCCAAGAACGATTCGGCAATGAGCAGTTCTTC
CASSQERFGNEQFF
>TRBV7-3|few|TRBJ1-5|.|14
TGTGCCAGCAGCTCCGAACAGGGTCAACAGCCCCAGCATTTT
CASSSEQGQQPQHF
>TRBV6-1|.|TRBJ2-1|TRBD2|17
TGTGCCAGCAGTGAGGGATCTAGCGGGGAAGCGTACAATGAGCAGTTCTTC
CASSEGSSGEAYNEQFF
>TRBV5-6|.|TRBJ1-1|.|15
TGTGCCAGCAGCTTGGTATGGGGGGGTCAGATTGAAGCTTTCTTT
CASSLVWGGQIEAFF
>TRBV5-4|.|TRBJ1-4|TRBD1|14
TGTGCCAGCAGCCGGGGACAGGCTAATGAAAAACTGTTTTTT
CASSRGQANEKLFF
>TRBV4-1|.|TRBJ1-1|TRBD1|14
TGCGCCAGCAGCGAGGGACAGTTGGACACTGAAGCTTTCTTT
CASSEGQLDTEAFF
>TRBV28|few|TRBJ2-7|.|15
TGTGCCAGCAGTTTTTGGTCAGGAAAAAACTACGAGCAGTACTTC
CASSFWSGKNYEQYF
>TRBV28|.|TRBJ2-3|TRBD1|14
TGTGCCAGCAGCCAGGACAGGGGGGTCGATACGCAGTATTTT
CASSQDRGVDTQYF
>TRBV28|.|TRBJ2-7|.|14
TGTGCCAGCAGTTTCAACCTAGCACCCTACGAGCAGTACTTC
CASSFNLAPYEQYF
>TRBV10-3|.|TRBJ2-7|TRBD1|15
TGTGCCATCAGTGAGTCGAGGACAGGGTCCTACGAGCAGTACTTC
CAISESRTGSYEQYF
>TRBV27|.|TRBJ2-7|TRBD1|16
TGTGCCAGCAGTCCACCGGCCCTCGGGACAGAACACGAGCAGTACTTC
CASSPPALGTEHEQYF
>TRBV11-2|.|TRBJ1-2|TRBD1|14
TGTGCCAGCAGCTTAGGTGGGACAGGGGAAGGCTACACCTTC
CASSLGGTGEGYTF
>TRBV10-3|.|TRBJ2-1|.|15
TGTGCCATCAGTGTAGGGAGGCTCTCCTACAATGAGCAGTTCTTC
CAISVGRLSYNEQFF
>TRBV5-8|.|TRBJ2-5|TRBD2|16
TGTGCCAGCAGCTTAGGAACTAGCGGGCCCCAAGAGACCCAGTACTTC
CASSLGTSGPQETQYF
>TRBV27|.|TRBJ1-6|TRBD1|14
TGTGCCACCAGGAGGACAGGGCGCAATTCACCCCTCCACTTT
CATRRTGRNSPLHF
>TRBV18|.|TRBJ2-2|TRBD1|16
TGTGCCAGCTCACGTGCGACAGGGGGAAGGATCGGGGAGCTGTTTTTT
CASSRATGGRIGELFF
>TRBV2|few|TRBJ1-6|.|14
TGTGCCAGCAGCTTACTGGTACCTAATTCACCCCTCCACTTT
CASSLLVPNSPLHF
>TRBV5-1|.|TRBJ2-2|.|15
TGCGCCAGCACGGGGCAGGGAGGGAACACCGGGGAGCTGTTTTTT
CASTGQGGNTGELFF
>TRBV5-5|.|TRBJ1-5|.|16
TGTGCCAGCAGCTTGGCAGGGCAGGGGAGAAGGCAGCCCCAGCATTTT
CASSLAGQGRRQPQHF
>TRBV24-1|.|TRBJ2-1|.|15
TGTGCCACCAGTGATCCGGGACTCTCCTACAATGAGCAGTTCTTC
CATSDPGLSYNEQFF
>TRBV5-1|.|TRBJ2-1|.|15
TGCGCCAGCAGCTTGGGGTGGACATCCTACAATGAGCAGTTCTTC
CASSLGWTSYNEQFF
>TRBV9|.|TRBJ2-1|.|14
TGTGCCAGCAGCGCCTGGGGGGTTAGGGATGAGCAGTTCTTC
CASSAWGVRDEQFF
>TRBV9|.|TRBJ2-5|TRBD1|15
TGTGCCAGCAGCGCCGGGACAGGGGGACAAGAGACCCAGTACTTC
CASSAGTGGQETQYF
>TRBV5-4|.|TRBJ2-7|.|12
TGTGCCAGCCAACAGGGCGCCCACGAGCAGTACTTC
CASQQGAHEQYF
>TRBV19|once|TRBJ2-7|TRBD2|15
TGTGCCAGTGCCGGACTAGCGGGAGTAGGAAACGAGCAGTACTTC
CASAGLAGVGNEQYF
>TRBV9|.|TRBJ2-1|.|16
TGTGCCAGCAGCGTAGACGATCTAGACTCCTACAATGAGCAGTTCTTC
CASSVDDLDSYNEQFF
>TRBV3-1/TRBV3-2|.|TRBJ2-7|.|15
TGTGCCAGCAGCCCTAGTCTCCCCACGCCCTACGAGCAGTACTTC
CASSPSLPTPYEQYF
>TRBV16|.|TRBJ2-2|.|14
TGTGCCAGCAGCCAAGCCGGGGAAGGCGGGGAGCTGTTTTTT
CASSQAGEGGELFF
>TRBV18|.|TRBJ1-2|.|15
TGTGCCAGCTCACCCAACGGACGGGAGGTGGGGGGCTACACCTTC
CASSPNGREVGGYTF
>TRBV9|.|TRBJ2-5|.|15
TGTGCCAGCAGCGTAGCCACAGCACCGCAAGAGACCCAGTACTTC
CASSVATAPQETQYF
>TRBV5-6|few|TRBJ1-5|TRBD1|13
TGTGCCAATGCCCGGGACAGTAATCAGCCCCAGCATTTT
CANARDSNQPQHF
>TRBV19|.|TRBJ1-5|TRBD1|16
TGTGCCAGTAGTAAGGGGGACAGGGGAATTAGTCAGCCCCAGCATTTT
CASSKGDRGISQPQHF
>TRBV5-1|.|TRBJ2-3|.|15
TGCGCCAGCAGCTCCTCCCGAGGCGGCACAGATACGCAGTATTTT
CASSSSRGGTDTQYF
>TRBV19|.|TRBJ2-1|.|15
TGTGCCAGTAGTATTGGGGGACAAGAAGACAATGAGCAGTTCTTC
CASSIGGQEDNEQFF
>TRBV6-5|.|TRBJ1-5|.|15
TGTGCCAGCAGCTCAGGGGTATGGGGCAATCAGCCCCAGCATTTT
CASSSGVWGNQPQHF
>TRBV28|few|TRBJ1-5|.|13
TGTGCCAGCAGTTTAGAGGGCCAGCAGCCCCAGCATTTT
CASSLEGQQPQHF
>TRBV12-3/TRBV12-4|.|TRBJ2-7|TRBD2|13
TGTGCCTCCACGGGACTAGGGAAGAACGAGCAGTACTTC
CASTGLGKNEQYF